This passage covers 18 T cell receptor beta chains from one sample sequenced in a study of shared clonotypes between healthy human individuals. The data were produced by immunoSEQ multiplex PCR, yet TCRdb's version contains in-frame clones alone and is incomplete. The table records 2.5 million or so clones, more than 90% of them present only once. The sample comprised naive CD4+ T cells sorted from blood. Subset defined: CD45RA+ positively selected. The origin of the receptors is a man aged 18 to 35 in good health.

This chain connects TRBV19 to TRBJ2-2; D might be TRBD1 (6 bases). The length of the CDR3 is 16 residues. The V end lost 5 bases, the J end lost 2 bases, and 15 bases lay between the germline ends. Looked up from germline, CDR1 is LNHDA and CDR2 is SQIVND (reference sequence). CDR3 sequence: CASSLRTVSNTGELFF. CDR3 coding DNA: TGTGCCAGTAGTCTCCGGACAGTCAGCAACACCGGGGAGCTGTTTTTT. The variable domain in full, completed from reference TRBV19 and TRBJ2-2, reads DGGITQSPKYLFRKEGQNVTLSCEQNLNHDAMYWYRQDPGQGLRLIYYSQIVNDFQKGDIAEGYSVSREKKESFPLTVTSAQKNPTAFYLCASSLRTVSNTGELFFGEGSRLTVL.

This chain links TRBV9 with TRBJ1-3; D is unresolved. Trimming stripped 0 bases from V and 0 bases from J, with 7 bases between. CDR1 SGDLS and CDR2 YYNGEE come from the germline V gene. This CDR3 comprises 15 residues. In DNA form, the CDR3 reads TGTGCCAGCAGCGTAGGTGACCTCTCTGGAAACACCATATATTTT. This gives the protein CASSVGDLSGNTIYF.

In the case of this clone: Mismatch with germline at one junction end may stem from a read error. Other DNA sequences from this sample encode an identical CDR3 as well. The chain's CDR3 is CASSPGGYEQYF. Here the CDR3 DNA reads TGTGCCAGTTCCCCCGGCGGTTACGAGCAGTATTTC. This rearrangement joins TRBV19 to TRBJ2-7; D not resolved. This CDR3 comprises 12 residues. CDR1 is LNHDA and CDR2 is SQIVND in the germline V gene (reference sequence).

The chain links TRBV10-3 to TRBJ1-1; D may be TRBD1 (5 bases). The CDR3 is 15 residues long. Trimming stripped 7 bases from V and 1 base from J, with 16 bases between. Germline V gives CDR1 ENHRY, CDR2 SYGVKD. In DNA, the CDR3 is TGTGCCATCACCCCTGGGAAGGGGAGGAACACTGAAGCTTTCTTT. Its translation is CAITPGKGRNTEAFF.

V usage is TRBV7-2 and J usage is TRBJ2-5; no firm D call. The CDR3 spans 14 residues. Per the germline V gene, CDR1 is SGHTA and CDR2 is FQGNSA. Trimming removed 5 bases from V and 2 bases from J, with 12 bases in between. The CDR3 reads CASSPGRVQETQYF. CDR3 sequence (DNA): TGTGCCAGCAGCCCCGGACGGGTACAAGAGACCCAGTACTTC.

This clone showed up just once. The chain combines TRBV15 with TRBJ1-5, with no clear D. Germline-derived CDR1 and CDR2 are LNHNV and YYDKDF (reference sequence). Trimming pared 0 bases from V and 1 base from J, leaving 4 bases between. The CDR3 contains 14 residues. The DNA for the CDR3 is TGTGCCACCAGCAGAGAAACCAGCAATCAGCCCCAGCATTTT. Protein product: CATSRETSNQPQHF. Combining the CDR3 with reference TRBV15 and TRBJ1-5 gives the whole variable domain DAMVIQNPRYQVTQFGKPVTLSCSQTLNHNVMYWYQQKSSQAPKLLFHYYDKDFNNEADTPDNFQSRRPNTSFCFLDIRSPGLGDTAMYLCATSRETSNQPQHFGDGTRLSIL.

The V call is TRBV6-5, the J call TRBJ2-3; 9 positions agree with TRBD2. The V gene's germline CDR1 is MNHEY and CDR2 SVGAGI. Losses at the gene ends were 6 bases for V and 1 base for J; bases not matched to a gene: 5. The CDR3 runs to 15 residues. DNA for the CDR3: TGTGCCAGCAGCACCAGCGGGGGGCGCACAGATACGCAGTATTTT. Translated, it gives CASSTSGGRTDTQYF.

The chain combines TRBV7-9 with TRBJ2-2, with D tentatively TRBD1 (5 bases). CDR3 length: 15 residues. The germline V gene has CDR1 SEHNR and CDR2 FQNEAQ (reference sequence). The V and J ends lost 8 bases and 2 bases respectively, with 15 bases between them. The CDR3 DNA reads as TGTGCCAGCCCTTGGGGCAAAGCTAACACCGGGGAGCTGTTTTTT. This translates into CASPWGKANTGELFF.

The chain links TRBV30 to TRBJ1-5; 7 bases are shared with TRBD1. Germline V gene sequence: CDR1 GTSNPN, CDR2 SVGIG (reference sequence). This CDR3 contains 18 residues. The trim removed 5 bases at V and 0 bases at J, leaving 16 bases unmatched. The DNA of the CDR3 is TGTGCCTGGCCCAGACAGGGAGTTAGGGTATATAGCAATCAGCCCCAGCATTTT. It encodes CAWPRQGVRVYSNQPQHF.

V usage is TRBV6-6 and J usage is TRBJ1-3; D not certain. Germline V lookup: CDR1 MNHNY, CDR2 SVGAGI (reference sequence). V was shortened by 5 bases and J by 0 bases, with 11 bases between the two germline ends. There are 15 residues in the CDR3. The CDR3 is CASSPFVGSGNTIYF. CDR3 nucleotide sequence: TGTGCCAGCAGTCCCTTTGTCGGCTCTGGAAACACCATATATTTT.

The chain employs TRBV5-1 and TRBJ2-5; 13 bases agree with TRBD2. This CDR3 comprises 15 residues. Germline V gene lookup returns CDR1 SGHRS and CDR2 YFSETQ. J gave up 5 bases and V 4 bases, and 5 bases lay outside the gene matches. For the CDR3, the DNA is TGCGCCAGCAGCCAACTAGCGGGAGGGTCGGAGACCCAGTACTTC. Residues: CASSQLAGGSETQYF.

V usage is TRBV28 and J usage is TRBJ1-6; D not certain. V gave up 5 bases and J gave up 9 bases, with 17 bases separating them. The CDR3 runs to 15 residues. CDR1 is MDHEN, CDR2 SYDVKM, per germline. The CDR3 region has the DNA TGTGCCAGCAGTCCCGCAAACAGACCCCCTTCACCCCTCCACTTT. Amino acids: CASSPANRPPSPLHF.

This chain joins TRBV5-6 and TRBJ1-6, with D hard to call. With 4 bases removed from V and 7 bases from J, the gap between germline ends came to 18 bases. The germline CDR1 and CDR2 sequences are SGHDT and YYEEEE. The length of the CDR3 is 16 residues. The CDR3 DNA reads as TGTGCCAGCAGCCTTTGGTGGGGATCGGGGAATTCACCCCTCCACTTT. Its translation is CASSLWWGSGNSPLHF.

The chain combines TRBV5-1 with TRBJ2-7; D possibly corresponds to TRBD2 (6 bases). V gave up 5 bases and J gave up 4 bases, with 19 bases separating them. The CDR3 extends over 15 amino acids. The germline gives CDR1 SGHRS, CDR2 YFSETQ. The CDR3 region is CASRADGGKTYEQYF. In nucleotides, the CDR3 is TGCGCCAGCAGAGCCGATGGGGGGAAAACGTACGAGCAGTACTTC.

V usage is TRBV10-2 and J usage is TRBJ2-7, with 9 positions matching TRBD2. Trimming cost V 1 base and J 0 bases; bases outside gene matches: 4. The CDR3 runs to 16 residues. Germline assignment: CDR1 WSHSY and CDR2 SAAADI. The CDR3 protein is CASSEWRAGGSYEQYF. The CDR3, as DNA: TGCGCCAGCAGTGAGTGGAGAGCGGGAGGCTCCTACGAGCAGTACTTC.

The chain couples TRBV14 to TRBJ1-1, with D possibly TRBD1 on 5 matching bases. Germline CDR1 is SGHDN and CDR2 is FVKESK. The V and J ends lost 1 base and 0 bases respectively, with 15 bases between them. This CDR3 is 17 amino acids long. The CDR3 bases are TGTGCCAGCAGCCAAGTCGGAGCCGGGGCGATGAACACTGAAGCTTTCTTT. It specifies CASSQVGAGAMNTEAFF.

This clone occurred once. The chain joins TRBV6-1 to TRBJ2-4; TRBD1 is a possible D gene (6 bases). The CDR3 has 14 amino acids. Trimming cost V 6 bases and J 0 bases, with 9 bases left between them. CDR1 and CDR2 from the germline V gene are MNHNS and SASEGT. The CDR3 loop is CASREDRAKNIQYF. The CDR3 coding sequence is TGTGCCAGCAGGGAGGACAGAGCCAAAAACATTCAGTACTTC.

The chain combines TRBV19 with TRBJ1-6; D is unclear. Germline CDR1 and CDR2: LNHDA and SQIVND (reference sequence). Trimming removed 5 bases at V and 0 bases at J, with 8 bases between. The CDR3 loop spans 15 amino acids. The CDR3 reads CASSPASSYNSPLHF. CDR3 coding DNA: TGTGCCAGTAGTCCCGCCAGCTCCTATAATTCACCCCTCCACTTT.